This T cell receptor beta chain came from a study of OX40 agonist ivuxolimab in advanced cancers. The wider study: As their treatment, patients were administered ivuxolimab, an agonistic anti-OX40 (CD134) antibody.

As regards this clone: As yet, its antigen is unknown.

Study results and limitations: Dose levels from 0.1 to 3.0 mg/kg saw CD4+ and CD8+ blood T cells expand clonally by week 6.

This CDR3 region has 15 residues. Germline values: CDR1 SGHVS, CDR2 FQNEAQ. Losses at the gene ends were 1 base for V and 7 bases for J; bases not matched to a gene: 3. Generated by immunoSEQ multiplex PCR, the TCRdb table keeps only in-frame clones and is missing some. The sample shows 50,000 to 60,000 clones, approximately 90% of them seen only once. This chain connects TRBV7-8 to TRBJ2-1; 11 bases agree with TRBD2. This specimen consisted of CD4+ or CD8+ T cells sorted from blood, obtained in a trial of the OX40 agonist ivuxolimab. The receptor comes from an adult with an advanced solid tumor such as melanoma, head and neck, liver or kidney cancer. CDR3 sequence: CASSLVAGGRNEQFF. The CDR3 region has the DNA TGTGCCAGCAGCTTAGTAGCGGGAGGGCGGAATGAGCAGTTCTTC.